This section outlines one TCR beta chain sequence together with its context. Its antigen is not identified. The data belong to a study of blood T cells in healthy people across ages. General observations from the study: A conclusive naive versus antigen-experienced comparison was prevented by the unsorted PBMCs.

For the second PCR, which ran for roughly 6 to 12 cycles, a sample-barcoded 5' primer and a J-beta primer mix were used. Every cDNA was tagged by a template-switch adaptor with 12 random nucleotides. TCRdb processed the 5' RACE reads anew with MiXCR; each CDR3 protein has one entry. Of 1.8 million or so distinct CDR3 sequences in the sample, 30% to 40% were seen once. Extractions gave at least 5.5 micrograms of total RNA per sample. This CDR3 spans 14 amino acids. Germline CDR1 and CDR2: MNHNY and SVGAGI (reference sequence). Germline trimming cut 8 bases from V and 5 bases from J; bases unmatched to any gene: 12.

The rearrangement joins TRBV6-6 to TRBJ2-7, with TRBD2 identical over 7 bases. This clonotype was sampled from a human donor in good health. The sample taken for sequencing was blood. CDR3 region: CASLVQRGGDEQYF. CDR3 DNA sequence: TGTGCCAGCCTAGTTCAGCGGGGAGGCGACGAGCAGTACTTC.